A selection of T cell receptor beta chains follows, all from one sample in a study of beta chain features in type 1 diabetes. Clones were read by immunoSEQ multiplex PCR, and TCRdb kept only the in-frame ones, dropping some. The data hold about 160,000 clones, with approximately 9% observed a single time. Sample: central memory CD4+ T cells from blood. These receptors were collected from a woman aged 18 to 35 in good health. Each CDR3 is given with its conserved first and last residue. Clone size is shown for a subset of rows, as once, few, many or a class of expanded clone.

v_call,j_call,clone_size,cdr3_aa
TRBV18,TRBJ2-1,NA,CASSPPTGSSYNEQFF
TRBV14,TRBJ1-2,NA,CASSQDRLISGGYTF
TRBV6-6,TRBJ2-6,few,CVSKGTGGSGANVLTF
TRBV11-1,TRBJ2-7,NA,CASSSTLRFSGGEYEQYF
TRBV6-1,TRBJ2-5,NA,CASSSETGVRETQYF
TRBV7-6,TRBJ2-6,few,CASSLGGSGANVLTF
TRBV5-6,TRBJ2-5,NA,CASSLVAGGTQETQYF
TRBV2,TRBJ2-1,NA,CASSGQGNNEQFF
TRBV14,TRBJ2-7,few,CASSPMGGANYEQYF
TRBV5-1,TRBJ2-1,NA,CASSLLRLGDEQFF
TRBV4-2,TRBJ2-7,NA,CASSQVVAGSSYEQYF
TRBV5-1,TRBJ2-3,NA,CASSRLPRRTDTQYF
TRBV2,TRBJ2-7,few,CASSERTGRVEQYF
TRBV6-5,TRBJ1-5,few,CASSDRGLDNQPQHF
TRBV27,TRBJ2-7,few,CASSSTDRSRQYF
TRBV5-1,TRBJ2-3,few,CASRDWADTQYF
TRBV4-2,TRBJ2-5,NA,CASSPGLAIGETQYF
TRBV7-7,TRBJ2-6,NA,CASSPGQGSGANVLTF
TRBV4-1,TRBJ2-6,few,CASSQFGQSGANVLTF
TRBV7-9,TRBJ2-2,many,CASSLTGTGELFF
TRBV7-2,TRBJ2-3,few,CASSPASFSSGVADTQYF
TRBV29-1,TRBJ1-1,NA,CSTTGGTEAFF
TRBV9,TRBJ2-1,few,CASSSLYGEQFF
TRBV2,TRBJ1-2,few,CASTGSRPAGYGYTF
TRBV2,TRBJ1-2,NA,CASSRGLGYTF
TRBV11-2,TRBJ1-2,NA,CASSLGVWRAPYNGYTF
TRBV5-6,TRBJ2-1,few,CASSLTSSSYNEQFF
TRBV19,TRBJ2-1,few,CHPPRGQFF
TRBV2,TRBJ2-4,NA,CASSRTVLAKNIQYF
TRBV7-2,TRBJ2-2,few,CASSLYSGGRTGELFF
TRBV5-4,TRBJ1-4,NA,CASSLELNEKLFF
TRBV4-1,TRBJ2-1,few,CASSLRLYNEQFF
TRBV2,TRBJ1-6,NA,CASSRDRNSPLHF
TRBV19,TRBJ2-1,few,CASRKLAGGNEQFF
TRBV7-2,TRBJ2-3,NA,CASSSAGGSRYTQYF
TRBV28,TRBJ1-5,NA,CASRLPGQTDQPQHF
TRBV7-9,TRBJ2-3,few,CASSLVSDTQYF
TRBV5-1,TRBJ2-5,NA,CASSLGGSARETQYF
TRBV18,TRBJ1-4,medium-sized,CASSPGSDEKLFF
TRBV29-1,TRBJ1-2,NA,CSGTIIRDRGGSNYGYTF
TRBV9,TRBJ1-2,few,CASSVESQGTLYGYTF
TRBV7-9,TRBJ2-7,NA,CASSLSGRNDEQYF
TRBV27,TRBJ2-7,NA,CASRRRQPDEQYF
TRBV11-3,TRBJ2-2,NA,CASSFTGPGELFF
TRBV29-1,TRBJ1-1,few,CSALGQTNTEAFF
TRBV28,TRBJ2-7,NA,CASSLSFKGRYEQYF
TRBV20-1,TRBJ2-7,NA,CSANYLYEQYF
TRBV5-1,TRBJ2-3,few,CASSPGLAIGADTQYF
TRBV7-9,TRBJ1-1,few,CASKKTGGETEAFF
TRBV6-5,TRBJ1-1,few,CASRDRMNTEAFF
TRBV19,TRBJ2-3,few,CASSSGTDTQYF
TRBV7-3,TRBJ2-6,NA,CASSDRGGAGANVLTF
TRBV7-2,TRBJ2-3,few,CASSLRTGGTDTQYF
TRBV4-3,TRBJ2-1,few,CASSQELQGGLMEQFF